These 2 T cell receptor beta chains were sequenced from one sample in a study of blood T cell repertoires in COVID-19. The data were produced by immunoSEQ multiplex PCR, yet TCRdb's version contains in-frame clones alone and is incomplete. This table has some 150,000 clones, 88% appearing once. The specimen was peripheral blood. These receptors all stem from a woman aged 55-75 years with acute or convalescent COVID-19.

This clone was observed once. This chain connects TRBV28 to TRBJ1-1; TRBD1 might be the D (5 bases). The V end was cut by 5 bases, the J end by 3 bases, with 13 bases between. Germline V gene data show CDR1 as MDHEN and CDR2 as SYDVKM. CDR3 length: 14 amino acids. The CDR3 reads CASSARTYHTEAFF. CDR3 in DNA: TGTGCCAGCAGTGCCCGGACATATCACACTGAAGCTTTCTTT.

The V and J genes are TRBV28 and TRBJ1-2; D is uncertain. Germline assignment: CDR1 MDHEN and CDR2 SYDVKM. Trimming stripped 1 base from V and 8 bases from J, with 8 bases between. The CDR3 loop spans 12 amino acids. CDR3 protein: CASSLLGEGYTF. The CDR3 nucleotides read TGTGCCAGCAGTTTATTGGGAGAGGGCTACACCTTC.